This T cell receptor beta chain is drawn from a study of T-cell memory formation after mild COVID-19. In the study overall: There were largely donor-specific TCR clusters.

Concerning this clonotype: The antigen remains unidentified.

Study-level findings and limits: Cross-reactive memory seemingly joined, as some responding clones were found in pre-infection memory. Shrinking CD4+ clones were chiefly CM and EM; CD8+ ones were chiefly EMRA.

Germline V lookup: CDR1 MNHNS, CDR2 SASEGT. The V and J ends lost 5 bases and 0 bases respectively, with 11 bases between them. The CDR3 covers 15 residues. MiXCR, run by TCRdb on the 5' RACE reads, gives a single entry per CDR3 protein. This sample yields about 270,000 distinct CDR3 sequences, of which 16% are seen a single time; roughly a fifth belongs to the top ten. Sample: PBMCs or a T cell subset sorted from them (not recorded which). The source of this sequence is a man aged 18 to 30 who had mild COVID-19 (a few samples of this study predate the infection). Cell type and time point are not known. The chain employs TRBV6-1 and TRBJ1-3, with D possibly TRBD1 on 6 matching bases. The CDR3 DNA is TGTGCCAGCAGTAGACAGGCGGACTCTGGAAACACCATATATTTT. Amino acids: CASSRQADSGNTIYF.